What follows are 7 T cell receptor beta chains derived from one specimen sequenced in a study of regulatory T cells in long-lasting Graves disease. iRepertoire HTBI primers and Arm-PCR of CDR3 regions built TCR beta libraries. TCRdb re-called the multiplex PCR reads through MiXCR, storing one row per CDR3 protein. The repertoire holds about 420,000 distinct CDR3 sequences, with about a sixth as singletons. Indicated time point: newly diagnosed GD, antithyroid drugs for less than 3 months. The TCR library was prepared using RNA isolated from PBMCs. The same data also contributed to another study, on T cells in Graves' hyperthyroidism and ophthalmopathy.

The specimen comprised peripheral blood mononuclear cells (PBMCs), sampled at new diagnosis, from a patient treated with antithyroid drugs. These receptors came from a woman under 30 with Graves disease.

CDR3 sequence reads: CASSYSRGGELFF. The DNA for the CDR3 is TGTGCCAGCAGTTACTCGAGAGGCGGGGAGCTGTTTTTT. The V call is TRBV6-5, the J call TRBJ2-2; no firm D call. Germline assignment: CDR1 MNHEY and CDR2 SVGAGI. The V end was cut by 0 bases, the J end by 7 bases, with 6 bases between. CDR3 length equals 13 residues.

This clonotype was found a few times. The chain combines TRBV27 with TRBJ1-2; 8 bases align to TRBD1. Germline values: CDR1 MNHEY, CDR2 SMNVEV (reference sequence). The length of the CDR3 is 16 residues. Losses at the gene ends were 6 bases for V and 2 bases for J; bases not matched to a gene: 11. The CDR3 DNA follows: TGTGCCAGCAGCTCCTCAGACAGGACAGGGAACTATGGCTACACCTTC. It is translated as CASSSSDRTGNYGYTF.

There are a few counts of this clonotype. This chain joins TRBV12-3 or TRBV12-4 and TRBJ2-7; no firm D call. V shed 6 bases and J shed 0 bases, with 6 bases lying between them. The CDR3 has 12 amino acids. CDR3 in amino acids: CASRSPSYEQYF. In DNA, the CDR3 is TGTGCCAGCAGATCCCCCTCCTACGAGCAGTACTTC.

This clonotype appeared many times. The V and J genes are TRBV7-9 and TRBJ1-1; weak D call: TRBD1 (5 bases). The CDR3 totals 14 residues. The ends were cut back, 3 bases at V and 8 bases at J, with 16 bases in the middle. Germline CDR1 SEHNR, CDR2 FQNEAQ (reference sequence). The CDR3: CASSFGTGPREAFF. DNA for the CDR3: TGTGCCAGCAGCTTCGGCACGGGGCCGCGGGAAGCTTTCTTT. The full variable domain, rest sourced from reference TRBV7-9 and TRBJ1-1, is DTGVSQNPRHKITKRGQNVTFRCDPISEHNRLYWYRQTLGQGPEFLTYFQNEAQLEKSRLLSDRFSAERPKGSFSTLEIQRTEQGDSAMYLCASSFGTGPREAFFGQGTRLTVV.

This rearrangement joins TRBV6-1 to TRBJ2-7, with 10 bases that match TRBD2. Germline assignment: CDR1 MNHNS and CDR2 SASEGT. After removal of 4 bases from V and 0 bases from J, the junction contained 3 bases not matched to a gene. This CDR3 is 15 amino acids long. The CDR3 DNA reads TGTGCCAGCAGTGGGACTAGCGGAATCTCCTACGAGCAGTACTTC. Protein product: CASSGTSGISYEQYF.

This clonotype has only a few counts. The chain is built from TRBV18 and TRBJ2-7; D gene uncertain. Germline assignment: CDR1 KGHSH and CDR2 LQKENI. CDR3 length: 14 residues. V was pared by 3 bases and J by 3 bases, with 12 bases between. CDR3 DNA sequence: TGTGCCAGCTCACCGGGCGCCGGGTTCTACGAGCAGTACTTC. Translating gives CASSPGAGFYEQYF.

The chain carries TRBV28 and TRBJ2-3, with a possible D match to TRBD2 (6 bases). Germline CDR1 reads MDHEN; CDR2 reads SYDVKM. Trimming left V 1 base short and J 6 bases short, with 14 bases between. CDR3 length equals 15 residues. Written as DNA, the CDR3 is TGTGCCAGCAGTTTATCTTTGGCGGGAATTGATACGCAGTATTTT. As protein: CASSLSLAGIDTQYF.